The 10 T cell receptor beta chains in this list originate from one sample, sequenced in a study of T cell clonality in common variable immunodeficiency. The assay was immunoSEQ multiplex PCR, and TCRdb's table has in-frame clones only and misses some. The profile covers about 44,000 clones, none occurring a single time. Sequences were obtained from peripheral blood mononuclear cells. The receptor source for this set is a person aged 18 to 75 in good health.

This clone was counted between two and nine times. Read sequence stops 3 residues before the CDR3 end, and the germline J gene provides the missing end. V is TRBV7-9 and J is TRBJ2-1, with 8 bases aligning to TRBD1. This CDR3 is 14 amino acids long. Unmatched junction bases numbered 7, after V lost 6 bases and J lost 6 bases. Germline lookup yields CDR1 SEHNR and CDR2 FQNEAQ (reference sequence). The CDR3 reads CASSTLTGGNEQFF. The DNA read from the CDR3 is TGTGCCAGCAGTACGCTTACAGGGGGCAATGAG. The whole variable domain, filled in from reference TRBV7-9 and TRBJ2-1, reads DTGVSQNPRHKITKRGQNVTFRCDPISEHNRLYWYRQTLGQGPEFLTYFQNEAQLEKSRLLSDRFSAERPKGSFSTLEIQRTEQGDSAMYLCASSTLTGGNEQFFGPGTRLTVL.

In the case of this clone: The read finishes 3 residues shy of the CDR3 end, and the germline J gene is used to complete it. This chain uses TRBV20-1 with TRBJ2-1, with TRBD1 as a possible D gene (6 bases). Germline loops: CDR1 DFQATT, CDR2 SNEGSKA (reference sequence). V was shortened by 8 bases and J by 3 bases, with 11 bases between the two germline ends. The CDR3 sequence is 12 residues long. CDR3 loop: CSTRGDYNEQFF. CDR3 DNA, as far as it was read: TGCAGTACCAGGGGAGACTACAATGAG.

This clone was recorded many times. The CDR3 DNA, read in part, is TGTGCCAGCAGTATTCGGGGGGGCTCACACGAG. Its translation: CASSIRGGSHE. In full, the CDR3 reads CASSIRGGSHEQYF. The rearrangement joins TRBV6-2 or TRBV6-3 to TRBJ2-7; 8 bases are shared with TRBD2. The CDR3 is cut off 3 residues early in the read; its end comes from the germline J gene. Unmatched junction bases numbered 8, after V lost 5 bases and J lost 5 bases. CDR3 length equals 14 residues. Per germline, CDR1 MNHEY and CDR2 SVGEGT.

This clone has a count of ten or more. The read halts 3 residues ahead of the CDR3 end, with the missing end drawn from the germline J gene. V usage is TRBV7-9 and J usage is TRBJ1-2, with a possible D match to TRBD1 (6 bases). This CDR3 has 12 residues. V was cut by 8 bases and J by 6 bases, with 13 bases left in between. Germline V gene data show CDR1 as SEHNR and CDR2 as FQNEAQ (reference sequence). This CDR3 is CASGGRGNGYTF. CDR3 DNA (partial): TGTGCCAGCGGGGGCAGGGGCAATGGC.

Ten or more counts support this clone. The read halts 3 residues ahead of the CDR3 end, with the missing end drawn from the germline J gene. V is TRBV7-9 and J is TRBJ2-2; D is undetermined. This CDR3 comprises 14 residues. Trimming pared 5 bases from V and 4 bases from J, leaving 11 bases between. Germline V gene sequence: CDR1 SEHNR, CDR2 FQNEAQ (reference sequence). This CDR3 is CASSAGGVTGELFF. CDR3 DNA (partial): TGTGCCAGCAGCGCCGGTGGTGTCACCGGGGAG.

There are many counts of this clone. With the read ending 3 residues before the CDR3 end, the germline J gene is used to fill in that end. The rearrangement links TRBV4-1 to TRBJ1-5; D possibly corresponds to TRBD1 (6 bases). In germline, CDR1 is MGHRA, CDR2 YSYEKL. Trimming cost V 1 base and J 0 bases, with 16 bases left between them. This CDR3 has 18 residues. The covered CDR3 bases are TGCGCCAGCAGCCAAGGAGGACCTCCAGGGGATAGCAATCAGCCC. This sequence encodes CASSQGGPPGDSNQP. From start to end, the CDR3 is CASSQGGPPGDSNQPQHF.

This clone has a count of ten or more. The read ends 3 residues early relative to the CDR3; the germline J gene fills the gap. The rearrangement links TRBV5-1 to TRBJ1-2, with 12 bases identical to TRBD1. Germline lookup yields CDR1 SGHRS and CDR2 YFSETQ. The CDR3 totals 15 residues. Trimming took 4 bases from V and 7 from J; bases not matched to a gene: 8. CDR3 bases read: TGCGCCAGCAGCCCCGGGACAGGGGGCAGTCTTGGC. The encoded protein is CASSPGTGGSLG. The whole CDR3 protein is CASSPGTGGSLGYTF.

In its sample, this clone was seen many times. The covered CDR3 bases are TGTGCCAGCAGCGCCAGTGACGGGGGACTCTACGAG. Translated: CASSASDGGLYE. From start to end, the CDR3 is CASSASDGGLYEQYF. V and J are TRBV12-3 or TRBV12-4 and TRBJ2-7; TRBD2 is a possible D gene (6 bases). The CDR3 is cut off 3 residues early in the read; its end comes from the germline J gene. V was clipped by 6 bases and J by 3 bases, with 18 bases between them. The CDR3 runs 15 residues.

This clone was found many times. Here the CDR3 reads CASSKGAWSTDTQYF. Incomplete CDR3 DNA: TGTGCCAGCAGTAAGGGGGCCTGGAGCACAGATACG. The V call is TRBV6-4, the J call TRBJ2-3; 7 bases line up with TRBD1. With the read ending 3 residues before the CDR3 end, the germline J gene is used to fill in that end. The CDR3 length is 15 residues. Per germline, CDR1 MRHNA and CDR2 SNTAGT. Unmatched junction bases numbered 5, after V lost 5 bases and J lost 0 bases.

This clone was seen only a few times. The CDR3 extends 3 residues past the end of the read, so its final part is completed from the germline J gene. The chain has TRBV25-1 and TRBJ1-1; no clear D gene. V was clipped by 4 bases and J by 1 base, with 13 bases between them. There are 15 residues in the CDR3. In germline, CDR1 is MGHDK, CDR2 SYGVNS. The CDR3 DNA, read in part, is TGTGCCAGCAGTGGAGGGTGGGCGGGGAACACTGAA. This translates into CASSGGWAGNTE. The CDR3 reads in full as CASSGGWAGNTEAFF.